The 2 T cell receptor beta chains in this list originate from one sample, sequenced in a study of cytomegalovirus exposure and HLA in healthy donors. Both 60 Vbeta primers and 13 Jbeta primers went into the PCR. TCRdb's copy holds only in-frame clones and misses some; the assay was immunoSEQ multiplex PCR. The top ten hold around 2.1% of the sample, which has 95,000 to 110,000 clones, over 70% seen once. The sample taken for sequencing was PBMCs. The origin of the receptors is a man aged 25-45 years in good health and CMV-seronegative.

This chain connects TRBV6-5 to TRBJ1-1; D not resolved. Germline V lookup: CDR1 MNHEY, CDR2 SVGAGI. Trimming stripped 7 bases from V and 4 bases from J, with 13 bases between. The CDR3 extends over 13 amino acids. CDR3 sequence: CASMGGASTEAFF. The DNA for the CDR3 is TGTGCCAGCATGGGAGGTGCATCCACTGAAGCTTTCTTT.

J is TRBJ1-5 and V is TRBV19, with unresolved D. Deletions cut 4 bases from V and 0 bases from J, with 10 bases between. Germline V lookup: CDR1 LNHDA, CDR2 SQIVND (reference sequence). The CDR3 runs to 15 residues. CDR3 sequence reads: CASSTDWISNQPQHF. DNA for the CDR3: TGTGCCAGTAGTACGGACTGGATTAGCAATCAGCCCCAGCATTTT.